This entry concerns a single T cell receptor beta chain. The data were taken from a study of blood T cell repertoires in COVID-19. Overall study context: Material from acute and convalescent COVID-19 was sourced from the United States, Italy and Spain. T cells, B-cell-depleted T cells, or PBMCs supplied cDNA or gDNA.

Germline V CDR1 and CDR2: WSHSY, SAAADI. The CDR3 sequence is 13 residues long. Trimming at V came to 7 bases and at J to 4 bases, leaving 6 bases not matched to a gene. It was during active infection that Seattle patients were enrolled and then longitudinally followed. In the source study's methods: It was from reference gene primer amplification that nucleated cell counts were estimated. Clones were read by immunoSEQ multiplex PCR, and TCRdb kept only the in-frame ones, dropping some. The V and J calls and clone size are taken from that table; D and trimming were inferred from the DNA. The data contain some 120,000 clones, around 90% of them singletons.

This TCR was recovered from a man aged 55 to 70 with COVID-19, enrolled during active disease. Sequencing was carried out using peripheral blood. The chain combines TRBV10-2 with TRBJ1-2; 7 bases are a match to TRBD1. CDR3 DNA sequence: TGCGCCAGCAAACTCGGGACAGCCTATGGCTACACCTTC. It encodes CASKLGTAYGYTF.